This T cell receptor beta chain was documented in a study of blood T cell repertoires in COVID-19. Across the study: Spain, Italy and the United States supplied samples that represented acute and convalescent COVID-19. In each case, the material was cDNA or gDNA derived from T cells, B-cell-depleted T cells, or PBMCs.

This CDR3 has 14 amino acids. V was shortened by 0 bases and J by 3 bases, with 5 bases between the two germline ends. Germline CDR1 reads LGHDT; CDR2 reads YNNKEL (reference sequence). As originally analysed: Estimates of nucleated cell counts were drawn from the amplification of reference gene primers. Here immunoSEQ multiplex PCR was the method, and the copy in TCRdb shows in-frame clones only, minus some. The D gene and trimming were derived from the DNA, and the V and J assignments and clone size from that table. The sample records approximately 100,000 clones, approximately 87% being singletons.

The TCR was taken from a woman in her sixties or seventies with acute or convalescent COVID-19. The chain recombines TRBV3-1 (or the pseudogene TRBV3-2) with TRBJ2-2, with D uncertain. Specimen: peripheral blood. The CDR3 nucleotides are TGTGCCAGCAGCCAAGATCCATACACCGGGGAGCTGTTTTTT. Encoded protein: CASSQDPYTGELFF.